This T cell receptor beta chain was found in a study of T cell responses to AZD1222 COVID-19 vaccine. Germline lookup yields CDR1 SGHNT and CDR2 YYREEE (reference sequence). The J segment lost 6 bases and the V segment lost 2 bases, leaving 6 bases of the junction unmatched. The CDR3 consists of 15 residues. Study observations and caveats: Spike-specific TCR depth and breadth grew after two AZD1222 doses. The donor cohort was predominantly white British with a female majority, and clonal diversity may have been underestimated. It was only after the peak T cell response that any repertoires were sampled.

Concerning this clone: Its antigen is not identified.

Repertoires were generated with immunoSEQ multiplex PCR, while TCRdb's copy carries only in-frame clones and drops some. The sample holds about 100,000 clones, around 90% seen once. The chain joins TRBV5-4 to TRBJ2-7, with TRBD2 matching 12 bases. Material: peripheral blood, obtained 28 days after the second AZD1222 dose. The receptor was derived from an adult who received the AZD1222 COVID-19 vaccine. In nucleotides, the CDR3 is TGTGCCAGCAGCTTTCTAGCGGGAGGGCCTGTCGAGCAGTACTTC. Amino acid sequence: CASSFLAGGPVEQYF.